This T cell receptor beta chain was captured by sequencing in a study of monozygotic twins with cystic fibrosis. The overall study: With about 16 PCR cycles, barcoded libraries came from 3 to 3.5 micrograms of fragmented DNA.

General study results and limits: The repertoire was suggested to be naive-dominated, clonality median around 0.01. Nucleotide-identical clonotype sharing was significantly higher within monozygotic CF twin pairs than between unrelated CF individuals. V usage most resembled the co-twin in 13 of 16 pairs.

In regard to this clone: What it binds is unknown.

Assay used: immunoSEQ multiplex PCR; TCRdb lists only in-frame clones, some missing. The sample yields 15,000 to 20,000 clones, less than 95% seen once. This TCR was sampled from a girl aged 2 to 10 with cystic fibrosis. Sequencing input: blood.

CDR3 region: CASSLEFVSSGRVNEQFF. The CDR3 DNA reads as TGTGCCAGCAGCTTAGAATTTGTTTCTAGCGGGAGGGTGAATGAGCAGTTCTTC. This chain uses TRBV7-8 with TRBJ2-1; 12 bases line up with TRBD2. CDR1 SGHVS and CDR2 FQNEAQ come from the germline V gene. This CDR3 region has 18 residues. J gave up 7 bases and V 1 base, and 11 bases lay outside the gene matches.